The 19 T cell receptor beta chains below come from one sample, sequenced in a study of early T cells in non-severe SARS-CoV-2 infection. TCRdb redid the calling of the 5' RACE reads with MiXCR, one entry per CDR3 protein. The sample holds approximately 71,000 distinct CDR3 sequences, over 10% seen once. This material consisted of whole blood, taken at baseline. The receptors here all came from an adult who was a healthcare worker with PCR-confirmed SARS-CoV-2 infection or an uninfected control (not recorded which).

This chain joins TRBV10-1 and TRBJ2-7; 10 bases align to TRBD2. Germline assignment: CDR1 WNHNN and CDR2 SYGVQD (reference sequence). V was pared by 11 bases and J by 2 bases, with 21 bases of the junction left unmatched. This CDR3 region has 18 residues. The CDR3 loop reads CAPKLIGLRLAGAYEQYF. The CDR3 region has the DNA TGCGCCCCCAAGTTGATAGGATTGAGGCTAGCGGGGGCCTACGAGCAGTACTTC.

This clonotype was detected only a few times. This rearrangement joins TRBV20-1 to TRBJ2-3, with D perhaps matching TRBD2 (6 bases). V lost 2 bases and J 2 bases, leaving 11 bases between the germline ends. Per the germline V gene, CDR1 is DFQATT and CDR2 is SNEGSKA (reference sequence). The CDR3 loop spans 14 amino acids. The CDR3 sequence is CSARPGLVTDTQYF. In DNA form, the CDR3 reads TGCAGTGCTAGACCGGGACTCGTCACAGATACGCAGTATTTT.

This clonotype was seen more than once but under ten times. V is TRBV4-1 and J is TRBJ2-2; D not resolved. CDR3 length: 14 residues. V gave up 7 bases and J gave up 4 bases, with 13 bases separating them. The germline V gene has CDR1 MGHRA and CDR2 YSYEKL. This CDR3 reads CASKMILGTGELFF. For the CDR3, the DNA is TGCGCCAGCAAGATGATATTGGGCACCGGGGAGCTGTTTTTT.

This clonotype has more than one count but fewer than ten. This chain joins TRBV28 and TRBJ1-4; no definite D call. V was trimmed by 7 bases and J by 8 bases, leaving 17 bases between them. Germline-derived CDR1 and CDR2 are MDHEN and SYDVKM. The CDR3 loop spans 14 amino acids. The CDR3 protein is CASTPGKGGEKLFF. CDR3 DNA: TGTGCCAGCACACCCGGGAAGGGCGGGGAAAAACTGTTTTTT.

The gene calls are TRBV6-1 and TRBJ1-2, with no clear D. Trimming shortened V by 5 bases and J by 3 bases, and 16 bases separated the two germline ends. The CDR3 length is 15 residues. Germline V gene lookup returns CDR1 MNHNS and CDR2 SASEGT. CDR3 sequence reads: CASSRGAPSDYGYTF. CDR3 sequence (DNA): TGTGCCAGCAGTCGAGGAGCCCCGTCAGACTATGGCTACACCTTC.

In this sample, this clonotype turned up many times. This chain uses TRBV6-5 with TRBJ2-7, with 12 bases that match TRBD1. Germline assignment: CDR1 MNHEY and CDR2 SVGAGI. The CDR3 is 15 residues long. Germline trimming cut 2 bases from V and 5 bases from J; bases unmatched to any gene: 4. CDR3 sequence reads: CASSYTGDRGHEQYF. For the CDR3, the DNA is TGTGCCAGCAGTTACACTGGGGACAGGGGGCACGAGCAGTACTTC.

The CDR3 DNA reads as TGTGCCAGCAGTCCCCATGGTGCAGCTAACTATGGCTACACCTTC. Its protein product is CASSPHGAANYGYTF. The genes are TRBV12-3 or TRBV12-4 and TRBJ1-2; D is uncertain. The CDR3 covers 15 residues. V shed 5 bases and J shed 0 bases, with 13 bases lying between them.

This clonotype has ten or more counts. The genes are TRBV12-3 or TRBV12-4 and TRBJ2-5, with 10 positions matching TRBD2. This CDR3 is 15 amino acids long. Losses at the gene ends were 4 bases for V and 3 bases for J; bases not matched to a gene: 5. The CDR3 sequence is CASSSGLAFKETQYF. The CDR3 DNA is TGTGCCAGCAGTTCGGGACTAGCGTTCAAAGAGACCCAGTACTTC.

This clonotype came up a few times. V and J are TRBV3-1 and TRBJ2-3; D call uncertain. Germline CDR1 reads LGHDT; CDR2 reads YNNKEL (reference sequence). The CDR3 sequence is 14 residues long. V gave up 1 base and J gave up 2 bases, with 7 bases separating them. CDR3 loop: CASSQAGLTDTQYF. DNA of the CDR3: TGTGCCAGCAGCCAAGCCGGCCTCACAGATACGCAGTATTTT.

This clonotype was observed a handful of times. As DNA, the CDR3 is TGCGCCAGCAGCCAAGCGAGACAGGGGGGCAATCAGCCCCAGCATTTT. This gives the protein CASSQARQGGNQPQHF. The chain has TRBV4-3 and TRBJ1-5; 9 bases map to TRBD1. The CDR3 consists of 16 residues. V was pared by 1 base and J by 2 bases, with 3 bases of the junction left unmatched. In germline, CDR1 is LGHNA, CDR2 YSLEER.

The V and J genes are TRBV29-1 and TRBJ1-2; TRBD1 matches at 7 bases. The CDR3 extends over 12 amino acids. J lost 5 bases, V lost 5 bases, and 5 bases had no gene match. Germline V lookup: CDR1 SQVTM, CDR2 ANQGSEA. CDR3 amino acids: CSVRQGVYGYTF. For the CDR3, the DNA is TGCAGCGTTCGGCAGGGGGTTTATGGCTACACCTTC. The full variable domain, in which reference TRBV29-1 and TRBJ1-2 provide the parts outside the CDR3, is SAVISQKPSRDICQRGTSLTIQCQVDSQVTMMFWYRQQPGQSLTLIATANQGSEATYESGFVIDKFPISRPNLTFSTLTVSNMSPEDSSIYLCSVRQGVYGYTFGSGTRLTVV.

V usage is TRBV5-4 and J usage is TRBJ2-7; 9 bases are shared with TRBD1. The CDR3 runs to 15 residues. V gave up 2 bases and J gave up 2 bases; unmatched junction bases: 5. Looked up from germline, CDR1 is SGHNT and CDR2 is YYREEE (reference sequence). CDR3 sequence reads: CASSLPGQGTYEQYF. The CDR3 DNA sequence: TGTGCCAGCAGCTTACCGGGACAGGGAACCTACGAGCAGTACTTC. Full variable domain (missing parts from reference TRBV5-4 and TRBJ2-7): ETGVTQSPTHLIKTRGQQVTLRCSSQSGHNTVSWYQQALGQGPQFIFQYYREEENGRGNFPPRFSGLQFPNYSSELNVNALELDDSALYLCASSLPGQGTYEQYFGPGTRLTVT.

This clonotype was seen a handful of times. The chain is built from TRBV7-3 and TRBJ1-1; tentative D call: TRBD1 (5 bases). Germline V gene data show CDR1 as SGHTA and CDR2 as FQGTGA. This CDR3 has 16 amino acids. The V end was cut by 2 bases, the J end by 0 bases, with 13 bases between. The CDR3 bases are TGTGCCAGCAGCTTACAGGGCGTGGCGGTGAACACTGAAGCTTTCTTT. This codes for CASSLQGVAVNTEAFF.

V usage is TRBV20-1 and J usage is TRBJ1-4; perhaps TRBD1 as D (6 bases). Germline values: CDR1 DFQATT, CDR2 SNEGSKA (reference sequence). Trimming removed 6 bases from V and 7 bases from J, with 24 bases in between. The length of the CDR3 is 16 residues. DNA for the CDR3: TGCAGTGCGACTCGAGGGGGATTAGGCCTGAGTGAAAAACTGTTTTTT. This codes for CSATRGGLGLSEKLFF.

This clonotype was observed many times. This chain links TRBV15 with TRBJ2-5; 7 bases line up with TRBD1. The CDR3 extends over 16 amino acids. With V trimmed by 1 base and J by 1 base, 6 bases remained unmatched. CDR1 and CDR2 from the germline V gene are LNHNV and YYDKDF (reference sequence). Written as DNA, the CDR3 is TGTGCCACCAGCAGAGTCGCAGGACAGGTCCAAGAGACCCAGTACTTC. Amino acids: CATSRVAGQVQETQYF.

This clonotype was recorded many times. The rearrangement joins TRBV9 to TRBJ2-7, with D hard to call. This CDR3 has 13 amino acids. CDR1 and CDR2 (germline): SGDLS, YYNGEE. Trimming removed 4 bases from V and 6 bases from J, with 14 bases in between. CDR3 amino acids: CASSMDRLTEQYF. CDR3 sequence (DNA): TGTGCCAGCAGCATGGACCGTTTGACCGAGCAGTACTTC.

In this sample, this clonotype turned up a few times. V gene TRBV2 combines with J gene TRBJ2-1; D might be TRBD1 or TRBD2, each matching 5 bases. The CDR3 contains 11 residues. Trimming took off 7 bases at V and 12 bases at J, with 13 bases between the two ends. From germline, CDR1 is SNHLY and CDR2 FYNNEI. The CDR3 DNA follows: TGTGCCAGCACTTCCACTAGGGGGCAGTTCTTC. Encoded protein: CASTSTRGQFF.

This sequence joins TRBV28 and TRBJ2-4; TRBD1 aligns across 7 bases. Trimming removed 1 base from V and 0 bases from J; junction bases left unmatched: 24. The CDR3 consists of 23 residues. CDR1 and CDR2 from the germline V gene are MDHEN and SYDVKM. Written as DNA, the CDR3 is TGTGCCAGCAGTTTATCCGCTTTGTCCAACCACAGAGGGGGCTTTAGAGCCAAAAACATTCAGTACTTC. This gives the protein CASSLSALSNHRGGFRAKNIQYF.

The V gene is TRBV3-1, the J gene TRBJ1-3; D is undetermined. V lost 4 bases and J 3 bases, leaving 16 bases between the germline ends. CDR1 LGHDT and CDR2 YNNKEL come from the germline V gene (reference sequence). The CDR3 consists of 16 residues. The CDR3 loop reads CASSRQWPTDGNTIYF. In DNA form, the CDR3 reads TGTGCCAGCAGCCGCCAGTGGCCGACGGATGGAAACACCATATATTTT.